This is a list of T cell receptor beta chains from one sample in a study of post-analysis software for immune sequencing data. TCRdb reprocessed the PCR reads with MiXCR, giving one entry per CDR3 protein. The sample consists of roughly 580,000 distinct CDR3 sequences, roughly two fifths of them appearing once. The material sequenced was blood. These receptors were obtained from a girl under 18 with multiple sclerosis. Both conserved end residues are part of each CDR3. The order of the fields is J gene, clone size, D gene, V gene, CDR3 protein, CDR3 DNA. A D gene is named only where the DNA matches it firmly. Only some rows state a clone size, as once, few, many or a class for expanded clones.

TRBJ2-5	NA	TRBD1	TRBV3-1	CASSQDRVDRAETQYF	TGTGCCAGCAGCCAAGACCGCGTCGACAGGGCGGAGACCCAGTACTTC
TRBJ2-1	NA	TRBD2	TRBV5-1	CASSLTGREGRNEQFF	TGCGCCAGCAGCCTGACCGGACGGGAGGGCCGCAATGAGCAGTTCTTC
TRBJ2-1	NA	NA	TRBV12-3/TRBV12-4	CASSRDLNPYNEQFF	TGTGCCAGCAGCCGGGACCTCAATCCCTACAATGAGCAGTTCTTC
TRBJ1-5	few	NA	TRBV12-3/TRBV12-4	CASSRGEPQHF	TGTGCCAGCAGCCGAGGGGAGCCCCAGCATTTT
TRBJ2-1	NA	TRBD2	TRBV12-3/TRBV12-4	CASNPGRGYNEQFF	TGTGCCAGCAATCCCGGGAGGGGATACAATGAGCAGTTCTTC
TRBJ1-1	NA	NA	TRBV7-8	CASSLVLAGPEAFF	TGTGCCAGCAGCTTAGTACTGGCAGGCCCTGAAGCTTTCTTT
TRBJ2-1	NA	TRBD1	TRBV5-1	CASSLGNPSGGFYNEQFF	TGCGCCAGCAGCTTGGGCAACCCTTCAGGGGGATTCTACAATGAGCAGTTCTTC
TRBJ2-4	NA	NA	TRBV12-3/TRBV12-4	CASSLDNIQYF	TGTGCCAGCAGTTTGGACAACATTCAGTACTTC
TRBJ2-4	NA	NA	TRBV30	CAWSDGVKNIQYF	TGTGCCTGGAGTGACGGGGTTAAAAACATTCAGTACTTC
TRBJ2-5	few	NA	TRBV5-1	CASSLAVRGEGQETQYF	TGCGCCAGCAGCTTGGCCGTGAGGGGCGAGGGCCAAGAGACCCAGTACTTC
TRBJ2-1	few	TRBD2	TRBV20-1	CSPGLAGNNEQFF	TGCAGCCCCGGACTAGCGGGAAACAATGAGCAGTTCTTC
TRBJ1-1	few	TRBD1	TRBV5-6	CASRRTGVGAFF	TGTGCCAGCAGACGGACAGGGGTGGGAGCTTTCTTT
TRBJ2-7	NA	TRBD2	TRBV11-2	CASSSPDGGGSHEQYF	TGTGCCAGCAGCTCGCCCGACGGGGGGGGCAGCCACGAGCAGTACTTC
TRBJ1-1	NA	NA	TRBV29-1	CSARHRLMNTEAFF	TGCAGCGCTAGACATCGCCTCATGAACACTGAAGCTTTCTTT
TRBJ1-1	NA	NA	TRBV20-1	CSARGSSMNTEAFF	TGCAGTGCTAGAGGGTCCAGTATGAACACTGAAGCTTTCTTT
TRBJ2-5	few	TRBD1	TRBV12-3/TRBV12-4	CASSSTGTGGPETQYF	TGTGCCAGCAGTTCCACCGGGACAGGGGGCCCGGAGACCCAGTACTTC
TRBJ1-2	few	NA	TRBV10-3	CAARTVAYGYTF	TGTGCCGCCAGAACGGTCGCCTATGGCTACACCTTC
TRBJ2-1	NA	NA	TRBV12-3/TRBV12-4	CASRLAPANNEQFF	TGTGCCAGCAGGTTAGCCCCGGCAAACAATGAGCAGTTCTTC
TRBJ1-1	once	NA	TRBV20-1	CSAREAVNTEAFF	TGCAGTGCTAGAGAGGCCGTGAACACTGAAGCTTTCTTT
TRBJ2-7	NA	TRBD2	TRBV9	CASSPGLAGVAYEQYF	TGTGCCAGCAGCCCCGGACTAGCGGGGGTGGCCTACGAGCAGTACTTC
TRBJ1-1	NA	NA	TRBV7-9	CASSPAGHLSAFF	TGTGCCAGCAGCCCTGCCGGGCATCTTTCAGCTTTCTTT
TRBJ2-5	many	TRBD1	TRBV29-1	CSVGQGVGETQYF	TGCAGCGTTGGACAGGGGGTTGGGGAGACCCAGTACTTC
TRBJ2-5	NA	NA	TRBV7-9	CASTFNIPPGPRVLQYF	TGTGCCAGCACCTTTAATATCCCACCGGGACCTCGGGTGTTGCAGTACTTC